What follows are 13 T cell receptor beta chains derived from one specimen sequenced in a study of cytomegalovirus exposure and HLA in healthy donors (dated by TCRdb to 2016 to 2017). Library preparation employed the immunoSEQ multiplex PCR assay. A mixture of 60 forward primers for TCR Vbeta segments and 13 reverse primers for TCR Jbeta segments was used in the multiplex PCR. TCRdb took this table from immuneACCESS and kept in-frame rearrangements with V and J called. Such tables lack part of the clones; where checked against another copy, unresolved V genes explain under half of the gap, and the rest is unexplained. Here the sample has approximately 110,000 clones; around 73% occur a single time. Approximately 5% of the sample goes to the ten largest clones. Specimen: PBMCs. All receptors come from a woman aged 30 to 39 in good health and CMV-seropositive.

In DNA form, the CDR3 reads TGTGCCAGCAGCATCAGCGGGAGAGACACCGGGGAGCTGTTTTTT. Its protein is CASSISGRDTGELFF. The chain joins TRBV7-2 to TRBJ2-2, with 8 bases that match TRBD2. Germline values: CDR1 SGHTA, CDR2 FQGNSA. V lost 5 bases, J lost 3 bases, and 5 bases stayed unmatched. This CDR3 has 15 amino acids.

This clone occurred a few times. DNA for the CDR3: TGTGCCAGCAGGGCAGGGACTAACATCGGTACGCAGTATTTT. Amino acids: CASRAGTNIGTQYF. The rearrangement uses TRBV28 and TRBJ2-3; TRBD2 agrees at 7 bases. Germline loops: CDR1 MDHEN, CDR2 SYDVKM. The trim removed 6 bases at V and 8 bases at J, leaving 11 bases unmatched. This CDR3 region has 14 residues.

The chain carries TRBV5-1 and TRBJ2-7, with a tentative D call TRBD2 (6 bases). Germline V gene lookup returns CDR1 SGHRS and CDR2 YFSETQ. Trimming cost V 4 bases and J 2 bases, with 16 bases left between them. The CDR3 consists of 15 residues. The CDR3 sequence is CASSLLTGSTYEQYF. As DNA, the CDR3 is TGCGCCAGCAGCCTTCTGACCGGGAGCACCTACGAGCAGTACTTC.

The chain uses TRBV9 and TRBJ2-7, with a weak D call TRBD1 (6 bases). CDR3 length: 14 residues. Germline V gives CDR1 SGDLS, CDR2 YYNGEE. Trimming took off 5 bases at V and 0 bases at J, with 12 bases between the two ends. The CDR3 sequence: CASSKDSLSYEQYF. DNA of the CDR3: TGTGCCAGCAGTAAGGACAGTCTCTCCTACGAGCAGTACTTC.

This chain joins TRBV6-4 and TRBJ1-2; tentatively, D is TRBD1 (6 bases). Trimming removed 8 bases from V and 7 bases from J, with 23 bases in between. The CDR3 extends over 15 amino acids. Germline CDR1 reads MRHNA; CDR2 reads SNTAGT. The CDR3 DNA reads TGTGCCAGCTCCGTTTCCGTAGGGGGTTATAGTGGCTACACCTTC. Translation: CASSVSVGGYSGYTF.

This clone was observed a single time. V usage is TRBV15 and J usage is TRBJ2-1, with 7 bases fitting TRBD2. Germline V gene sequence: CDR1 LNHNV, CDR2 YYDKDF (reference sequence). The CDR3 is 11 residues long. V trimming: 0 bases; J trimming: 14 bases; junction bases outside the gene matches: 1. The CDR3 sequence is CATSRDREEFF. In DNA form, the CDR3 reads TGTGCCACCAGCAGAGACCGGGAGGAGTTCTTC.

This clone was observed once. The chain has TRBV10-3 and TRBJ1-5; D might be TRBD1 (6 bases). The CDR3 runs 13 residues. V was shortened by 8 bases and J by 5 bases, with 13 bases between the two germline ends. Germline V CDR1 and CDR2: ENHRY, SYGVKD. The CDR3: CAIGTFADQPQHF. In nucleotides, the CDR3 is TGTGCCATCGGGACATTCGCGGATCAGCCCCAGCATTTT.

The chain employs TRBV30 and TRBJ1-1; D may be TRBD1 (5 bases). The CDR3 spans 13 residues. Trimming pared 3 bases from V and 6 bases from J, leaving 14 bases between. CDR1 and CDR2 from the germline V gene are GTSNPN and SVGIG (reference sequence). CDR3 coding DNA: TGTGCCTGGAGCCATATCGGAGGGGCTGAAGCTTTCTTT. Translated, it gives CAWSHIGGAEAFF.

The chain couples TRBV2 to TRBJ1-1, with 7 bases that match TRBD1. Trimming cost V 4 bases and J 5 bases; bases outside gene matches: 7. The CDR3 consists of 14 residues. Germline V lookup: CDR1 SNHLY, CDR2 FYNNEI. CDR3: CASSVVSGGTEAFF. CDR3 DNA sequence: TGTGCCAGCAGTGTGGTGTCAGGGGGAACTGAAGCTTTCTTT.

The rearrangement joins TRBV4-2 to TRBJ2-1; 15 bases match TRBD2. Unmatched junction bases numbered 2, after V lost 4 bases and J lost 7 bases. The germline CDR1 and CDR2 sequences are LGHNA and YNFKEQ. This CDR3 has 15 amino acids. In nucleotides, the CDR3 is TGTGCCAGCAGCCTCGGACTAGCGGGAGGGAATGAGCAGTTCTTC. This translates into CASSLGLAGGNEQFF.

The chain has TRBV7-3 and TRBJ1-6; no clear D. CDR3 size: 16 residues. V was shortened by 1 base and J by 5 bases, with 12 bases between the two germline ends. The germline CDR1 and CDR2 sequences are SGHTA and FQGTGA. Written as DNA, the CDR3 is TGTGCCAGCAGCTTAATGGGAGGCAAACATAATTCACCCCTCCACTTT. Protein sequence: CASSLMGGKHNSPLHF.

This clone has just a few counts. The chain uses TRBV30 and TRBJ2-6; perhaps TRBD1 as D (5 bases). The CDR3 runs 17 residues. The germline V gene has CDR1 GTSNPN and CDR2 SVGIG (reference sequence). The V end was cut by 3 bases, the J end by 1 base, with 16 bases between. CDR3 bases: TGTGCCTGGAGCTTACAGGCTAGTACGTCTGGGGCCAACGTCCTGACTTTC. This translates into CAWSLQASTSGANVLTF. Full variable domain (rest looked up from reference TRBV30 and TRBJ2-6): SQTIHQWPATLVQPVGSPLSLECTVEGTSNPNLYWYRQAAGRGLQLLFYSVGIGQISSEVPQNLSASRPQDRQFILSSKKLLLSDSGFYLCAWSLQASTSGANVLTFGAGSRLTVL.

The V gene is TRBV28, the J gene TRBJ2-5; 9 bases fit TRBD2. The germline V gene encodes CDR1 MDHEN and CDR2 SYDVKM. V trimming: 6 bases; J trimming: 2 bases; junction bases outside the gene matches: 10. The CDR3 is 16 amino acids. CDR3 DNA sequence: TGTGCCAGCAGCCTCAGAGTGCTAGCGGGACAAGAGACCCAGTACTTC. Protein product: CASSLRVLAGQETQYF.